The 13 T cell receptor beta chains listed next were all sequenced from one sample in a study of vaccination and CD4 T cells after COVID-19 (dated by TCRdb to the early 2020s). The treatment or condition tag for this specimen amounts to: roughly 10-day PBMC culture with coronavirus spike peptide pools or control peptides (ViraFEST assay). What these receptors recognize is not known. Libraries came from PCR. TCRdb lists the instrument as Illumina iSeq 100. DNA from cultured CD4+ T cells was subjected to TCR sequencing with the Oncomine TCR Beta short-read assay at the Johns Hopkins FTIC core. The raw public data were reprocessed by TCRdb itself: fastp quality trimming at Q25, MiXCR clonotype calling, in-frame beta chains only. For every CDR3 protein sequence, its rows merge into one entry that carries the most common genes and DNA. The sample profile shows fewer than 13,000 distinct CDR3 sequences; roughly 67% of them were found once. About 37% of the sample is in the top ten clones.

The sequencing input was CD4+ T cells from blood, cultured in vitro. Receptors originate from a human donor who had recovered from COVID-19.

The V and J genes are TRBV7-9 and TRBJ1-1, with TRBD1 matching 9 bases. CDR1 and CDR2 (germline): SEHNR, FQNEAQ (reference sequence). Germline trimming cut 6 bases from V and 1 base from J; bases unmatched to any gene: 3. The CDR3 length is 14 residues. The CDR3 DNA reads TGTGCCAGCAGGAAGGGACAGGGGAACACTGAAGCTTTCTTT. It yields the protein CASRKGQGNTEAFF.

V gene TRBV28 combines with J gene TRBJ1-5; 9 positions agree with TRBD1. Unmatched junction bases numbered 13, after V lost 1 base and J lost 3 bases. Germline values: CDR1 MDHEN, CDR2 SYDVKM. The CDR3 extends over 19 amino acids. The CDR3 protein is CASSLFQTIWDRVNQPQHF. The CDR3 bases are TGTGCCAGCAGTTTATTCCAAACCATCTGGGACAGGGTCAATCAGCCCCAGCATTTT.

The CDR3 protein is CATSDLDSPSTDTQYF. DNA for the CDR3: TGTGCCACCAGTGATTTGGACAGCCCTAGCACAGATACGCAGTATTTT. The chain combines TRBV24-1 with TRBJ2-3; weak D call: TRBD1 (5 bases). Trimming cost V 0 bases and J 0 bases, with 9 bases left between them. The CDR3 covers 16 residues. The germline CDR1 and CDR2 sequences are KGHDR and SFDVKD.

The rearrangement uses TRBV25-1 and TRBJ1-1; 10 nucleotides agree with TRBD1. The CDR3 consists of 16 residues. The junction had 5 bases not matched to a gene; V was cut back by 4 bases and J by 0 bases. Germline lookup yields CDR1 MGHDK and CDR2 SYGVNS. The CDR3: CASSADRGQMNTEAFF. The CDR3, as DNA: TGTGCCAGCAGTGCCGACAGGGGGCAGATGAACACTGAAGCTTTCTTT.

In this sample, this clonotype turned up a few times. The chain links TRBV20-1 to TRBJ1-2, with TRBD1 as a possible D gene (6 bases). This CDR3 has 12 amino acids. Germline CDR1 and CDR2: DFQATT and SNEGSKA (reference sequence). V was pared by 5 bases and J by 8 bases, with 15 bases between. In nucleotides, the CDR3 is TGCAGTGCTTCTACAGGGACGAAGGGCTACACCTTC. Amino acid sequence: CSASTGTKGYTF.

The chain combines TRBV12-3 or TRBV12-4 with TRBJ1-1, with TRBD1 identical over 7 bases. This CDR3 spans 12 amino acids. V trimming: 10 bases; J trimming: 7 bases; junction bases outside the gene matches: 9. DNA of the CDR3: TGTGCCACCGGGGGACAGACCTATGAAGCTTTCTTT. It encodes CATGGQTYEAFF.

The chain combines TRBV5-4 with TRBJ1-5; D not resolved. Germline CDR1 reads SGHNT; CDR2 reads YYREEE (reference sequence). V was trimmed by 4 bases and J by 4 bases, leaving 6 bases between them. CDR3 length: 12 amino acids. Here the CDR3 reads CASSGPNQPQHF. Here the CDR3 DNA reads TGTGCCAGCAGCGGCCCGAATCAGCCCCAGCATTTT.

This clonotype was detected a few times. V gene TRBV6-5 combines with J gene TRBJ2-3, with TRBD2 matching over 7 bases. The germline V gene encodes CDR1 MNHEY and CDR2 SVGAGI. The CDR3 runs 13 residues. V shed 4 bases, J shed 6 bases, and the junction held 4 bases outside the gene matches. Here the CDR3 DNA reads TGTGCCAGCAGTTCCCCCGGGAGGGATACGCAGTATTTT. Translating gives CASSSPGRDTQYF.

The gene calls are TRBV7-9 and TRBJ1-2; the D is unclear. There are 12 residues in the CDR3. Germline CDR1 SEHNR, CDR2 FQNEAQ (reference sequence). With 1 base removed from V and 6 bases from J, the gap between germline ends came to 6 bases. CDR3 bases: TGTGCCAGCAGCTTAGACCCCAATGGCTACACCTTC. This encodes CASSLDPNGYTF. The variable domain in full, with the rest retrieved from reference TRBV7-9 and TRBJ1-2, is DTGVSQNPRHKITKRGQNVTFRCDPISEHNRLYWYRQTLGQGPEFLTYFQNEAQLEKSRLLSDRFSAERPKGSFSTLEIQRTEQGDSAMYLCASSLDPNGYTFGSGTRLTVV.

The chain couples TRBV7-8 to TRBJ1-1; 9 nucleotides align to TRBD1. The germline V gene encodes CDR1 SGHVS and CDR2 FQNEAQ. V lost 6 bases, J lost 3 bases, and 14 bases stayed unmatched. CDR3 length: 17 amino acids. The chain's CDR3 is CASRRRTGQGSDTEAFF. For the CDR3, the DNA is TGTGCCAGCAGGCGCAGAACCGGACAGGGGAGTGACACTGAAGCTTTCTTT.

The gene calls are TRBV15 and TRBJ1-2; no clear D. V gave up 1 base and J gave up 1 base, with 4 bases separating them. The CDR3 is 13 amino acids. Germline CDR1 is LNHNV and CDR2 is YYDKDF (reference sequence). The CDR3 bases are TGTGCCACCAGCAGAGCCGGTAACTATGGCTACACCTTC. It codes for CATSRAGNYGYTF.

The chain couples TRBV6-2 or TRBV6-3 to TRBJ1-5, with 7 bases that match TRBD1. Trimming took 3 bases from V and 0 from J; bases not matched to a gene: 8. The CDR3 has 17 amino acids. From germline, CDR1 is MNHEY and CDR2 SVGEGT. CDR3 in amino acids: CASSYWDRGYSNQPQHF. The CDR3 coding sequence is TGTGCCAGCAGTTATTGGGACAGAGGCTATAGCAATCAGCCCCAGCATTTT.

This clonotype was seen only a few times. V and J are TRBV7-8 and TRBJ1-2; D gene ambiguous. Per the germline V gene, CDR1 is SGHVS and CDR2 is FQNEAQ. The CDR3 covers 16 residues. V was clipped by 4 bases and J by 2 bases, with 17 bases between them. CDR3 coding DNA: TGTGCCAGCAGCTCCGCCCGGGCAGGTCCCAACTATGGCTACACCTTC. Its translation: CASSSARAGPNYGYTF.